The present T cell receptor (beta chain) was sequenced within a study of control samples from healthy donors and cancer patients (dated by TCRdb to 2020 to 2022). Library generation was performed with the immunoSEQ multiplex PCR assay. TCRdb limited this immuneACCESS table to in-frame rearrangements with V and J called. A share of clones is missing; checked studies link under half to unresolved V genes, and the rest is unexplained. In all, the sample holds some 120,000 clones, and 70% to 90% of those were seen once. The ten largest clones take up about 2.1% of the sample. Counted from cysteine to phenylalanine, this CDR3 has 16 amino acids. Here the CDR3 DNA is all that survives: 48 bases in frame from base 1. For this chain, trimming is 7 bases at the V end and 4 bases at the J end, and the number of junction bases without a gene match is 15. Per the germline V gene (reference sequence), PRHDT is the CDR1 and FYEKMQ is the CDR2.

Concerning this clone: What this receptor recognizes is not known. Within one base of it there is no much larger clone, and no base qualities were kept.

The sequence was obtained from a woman between 65 and 79 years old in good health. The chain employs TRBV13 and TRBJ1-1, with TRBD1 identical over 7 junction bases. The sequencing input was blood. The encoded CDR3 is CASILAGTERGTEAFF. The nucleotides are TGTGCCAGCATACTGGCCGGGACAGAAAGGGGCACTGAAGCTTTCTTT.